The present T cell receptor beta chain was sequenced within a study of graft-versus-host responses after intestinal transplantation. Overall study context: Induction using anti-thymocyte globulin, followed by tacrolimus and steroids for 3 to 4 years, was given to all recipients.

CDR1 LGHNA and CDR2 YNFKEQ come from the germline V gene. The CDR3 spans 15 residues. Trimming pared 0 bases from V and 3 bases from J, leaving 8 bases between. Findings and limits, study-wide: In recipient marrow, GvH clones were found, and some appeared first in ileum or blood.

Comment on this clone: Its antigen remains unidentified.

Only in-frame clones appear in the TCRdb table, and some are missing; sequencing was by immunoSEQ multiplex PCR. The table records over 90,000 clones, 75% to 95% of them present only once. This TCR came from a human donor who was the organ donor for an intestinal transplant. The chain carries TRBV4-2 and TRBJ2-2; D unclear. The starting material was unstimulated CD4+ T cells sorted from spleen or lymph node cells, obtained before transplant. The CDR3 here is CASSQDHLYTGELFF. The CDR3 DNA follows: TGTGCCAGCAGCCAAGATCACTTGTACACCGGGGAGCTGTTTTTT.